The TCR beta chain described here comes from a study of beta chain features in type 1 diabetes. Study-level information: Patients looked much like healthy donors when it came to age, gender and cell yields. Study-wide results and caveats: Individuals with type 1 diabetes displayed fewer insertions and more deletions at VDJ junctions. Among all four CD4+ subsets, Type 1 diabetes patients had TCRB CDR3s that were moderately but significantly shorter.

Expressed TCRB transcripts were sequenced because the isolated RNA had all been reverse transcribed beforehand. The data were produced by immunoSEQ multiplex PCR, yet TCRdb's version contains in-frame clones alone and is incomplete. Of hundreds of thousands of clones in the sample, roughly 12% were seen once. Via CD45RO/CCR7/CD25/CD127/CD95/CD27, cells of the CD4+ naive, central memory, regulatory and stem cell-like memory subsets were sorted. This CDR3 is built from 13 residues. With 4 bases removed from V and 11 bases from J, the gap between germline ends came to 14 bases. Germline V gene data show CDR1 as MGHDK and CDR2 as SYGVNS. This clone has more than one count but fewer than ten. What it recognizes is unknown.

V usage is TRBV25-1 and J usage is TRBJ1-4, with no clear D. The clonotype originates from a young man with type 1 diabetes. The sequencing input was naive CD4+ T cells from blood. The CDR3 region is CASSAQTLGKLFF. The CDR3 DNA reads TGTGCCAGCAGTGCCCAAACGTTGGGGAAACTGTTTTTT.